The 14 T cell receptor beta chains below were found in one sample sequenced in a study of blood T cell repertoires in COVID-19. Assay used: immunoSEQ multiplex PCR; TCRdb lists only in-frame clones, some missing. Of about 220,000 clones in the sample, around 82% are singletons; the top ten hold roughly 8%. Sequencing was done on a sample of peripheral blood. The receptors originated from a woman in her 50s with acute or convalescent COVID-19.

As DNA, the CDR3 is TGCGCCAGCAGCGTCGGAGGGGTCGAAGATACGCAGTATTTT. Encoded protein: CASSVGGVEDTQYF. The J gene is TRBJ2-3, the V gene TRBV5-1; tentative D call: TRBD2 (6 bases). The CDR3 length is 14 residues. Trimming left V 4 bases short and J 5 bases short, with 14 bases between. CDR1 is SGHRS, CDR2 YFSETQ, per germline.

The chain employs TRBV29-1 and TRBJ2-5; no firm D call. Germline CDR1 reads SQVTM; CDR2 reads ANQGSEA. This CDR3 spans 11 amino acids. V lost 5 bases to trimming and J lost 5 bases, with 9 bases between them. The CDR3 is CSVPPEETQYF. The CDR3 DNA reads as TGCAGCGTTCCTCCCGAGGAGACCCAGTACTTC.

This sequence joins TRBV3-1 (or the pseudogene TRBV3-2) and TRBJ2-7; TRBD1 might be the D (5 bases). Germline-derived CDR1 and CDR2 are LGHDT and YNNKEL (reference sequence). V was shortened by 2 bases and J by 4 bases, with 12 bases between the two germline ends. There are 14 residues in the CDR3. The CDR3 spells CASSQQLQGYEQYF. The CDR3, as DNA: TGTGCCAGCAGCCAACAACTCCAGGGTTACGAGCAGTACTTC.

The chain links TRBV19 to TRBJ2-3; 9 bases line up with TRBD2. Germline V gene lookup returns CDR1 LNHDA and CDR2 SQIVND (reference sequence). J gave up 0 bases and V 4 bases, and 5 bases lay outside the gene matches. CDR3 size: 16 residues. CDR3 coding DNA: TGTGCCAGTAGTAAACTAGCGGGCGGGAGCACAGATACGCAGTATTTT. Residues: CASSKLAGGSTDTQYF.

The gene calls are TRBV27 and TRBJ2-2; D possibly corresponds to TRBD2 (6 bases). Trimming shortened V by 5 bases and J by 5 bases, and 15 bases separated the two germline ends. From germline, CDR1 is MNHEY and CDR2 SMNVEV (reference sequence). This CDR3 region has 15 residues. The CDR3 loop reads CASSVLSGPTGELFF. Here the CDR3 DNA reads TGTGCCAGCAGTGTACTGAGCGGGCCAACCGGGGAGCTGTTTTTT.

The CDR3 loop is CAISAGPTSGFNEQFF. In nucleotides, the CDR3 is TGTGCCATCAGCGCCGGCCCGACTAGCGGGTTCAATGAGCAGTTCTTC. This chain links TRBV10-3 with TRBJ2-1; 10 bases line up with TRBD2. J was trimmed by 6 bases and V by 6 bases; bases with no gene match: 11. The V gene's germline CDR1 is ENHRY and CDR2 SYGVKD. The CDR3 is made up of 16 amino acids.

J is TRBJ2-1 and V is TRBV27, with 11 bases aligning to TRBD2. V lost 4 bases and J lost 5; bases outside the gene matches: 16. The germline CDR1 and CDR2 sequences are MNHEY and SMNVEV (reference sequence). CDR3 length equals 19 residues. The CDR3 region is CASSSFATPGLAVNNEQFF. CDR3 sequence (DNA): TGTGCCAGCAGTTCCTTTGCAACCCCGGGACTAGCGGTTAACAATGAGCAGTTCTTC.

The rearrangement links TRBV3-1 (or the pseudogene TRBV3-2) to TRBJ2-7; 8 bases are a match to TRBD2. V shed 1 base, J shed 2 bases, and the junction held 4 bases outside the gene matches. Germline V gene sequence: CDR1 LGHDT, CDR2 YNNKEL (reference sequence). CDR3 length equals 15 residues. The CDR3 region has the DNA TGTGCCAGCAGCCAAGTGGTAGCGGGACCCTACGAGCAGTACTTC. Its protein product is CASSQVVAGPYEQYF.

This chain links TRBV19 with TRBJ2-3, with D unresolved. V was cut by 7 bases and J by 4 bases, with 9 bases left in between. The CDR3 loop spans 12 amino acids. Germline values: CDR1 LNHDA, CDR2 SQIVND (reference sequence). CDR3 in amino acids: CASNGFPDTQYF. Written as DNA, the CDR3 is TGTGCCAGTAACGGGTTCCCAGATACGCAGTATTTT.

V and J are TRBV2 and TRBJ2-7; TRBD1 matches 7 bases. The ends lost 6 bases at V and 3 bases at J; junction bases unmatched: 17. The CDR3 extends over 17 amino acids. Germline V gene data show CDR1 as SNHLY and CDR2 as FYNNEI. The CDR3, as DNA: TGTGCCAGCAGAGATTCCCCCGTTGCGACAGGGCTCTACGAGCAGTACTTC. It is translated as CASRDSPVATGLYEQYF. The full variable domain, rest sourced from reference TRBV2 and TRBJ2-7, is EPEVTQTPSHQVTQMGQEVILRCVPISNHLYFYWYRQILGQKVEFLVSFYNNEISEKSEIFDDQFSVERPDGSNFTLKIRSTKLEDSAMYFCASRDSPVATGLYEQYFGPGTRLTVT.

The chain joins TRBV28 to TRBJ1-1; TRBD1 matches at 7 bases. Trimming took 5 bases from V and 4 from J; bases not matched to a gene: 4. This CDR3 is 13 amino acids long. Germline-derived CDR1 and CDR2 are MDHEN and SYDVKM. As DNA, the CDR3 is TGTGCCAGCAGTCCGACAGGGACCACTGAAGCTTTCTTT. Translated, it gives CASSPTGTTEAFF. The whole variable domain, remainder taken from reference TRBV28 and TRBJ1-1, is DVKVTQSSRYLVKRTGEKVFLECVQDMDHENMFWYRQDPGLGLRLIYFSYDVKMKEKGDIPEGYSVSREKKERFSLILESASTNQTSMYLCASSPTGTTEAFFGQGTRLTVV.

CDR3 DNA sequence: TGTGCCAGCAGACTGGGACTAGCGGGAGCGGATGAGCAGTTCTTC. It is translated as CASRLGLAGADEQFF. The chain joins TRBV2 to TRBJ2-1; 14 bases line up with TRBD2. The V segment lost 6 bases and the J segment 8 bases; nucleotides outside the gene matches: 6. The length of the CDR3 is 15 residues. Germline V CDR1 and CDR2: SNHLY, FYNNEI.

The CDR3 DNA is TGCGCCAGCAGCTTGGATTTAGGCGGGACAGGGCAACCTAACTATGGCTACACCTTC. Translated, it gives CASSLDLGGTGQPNYGYTF. The rearrangement links TRBV5-1 to TRBJ1-2, with 9 bases matching TRBD1. Germline loops: CDR1 SGHRS, CDR2 YFSETQ. This CDR3 has 19 residues. V dropped 0 bases and J dropped 0; count of bases not matched to a gene: 12.

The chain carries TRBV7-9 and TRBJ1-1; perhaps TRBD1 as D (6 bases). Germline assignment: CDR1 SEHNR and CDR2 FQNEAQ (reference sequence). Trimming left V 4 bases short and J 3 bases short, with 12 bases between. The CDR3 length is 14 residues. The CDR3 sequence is CASSSAAGDTEAFF. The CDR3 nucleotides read TGTGCCAGCAGCTCGGCGGCAGGGGACACTGAAGCTTTCTTT. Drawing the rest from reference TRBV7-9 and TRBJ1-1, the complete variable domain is DTGVSQNPRHKITKRGQNVTFRCDPISEHNRLYWYRQTLGQGPEFLTYFQNEAQLEKSRLLSDRFSAERPKGSFSTLEIQRTEQGDSAMYLCASSSAAGDTEAFFGQGTRLTVV.